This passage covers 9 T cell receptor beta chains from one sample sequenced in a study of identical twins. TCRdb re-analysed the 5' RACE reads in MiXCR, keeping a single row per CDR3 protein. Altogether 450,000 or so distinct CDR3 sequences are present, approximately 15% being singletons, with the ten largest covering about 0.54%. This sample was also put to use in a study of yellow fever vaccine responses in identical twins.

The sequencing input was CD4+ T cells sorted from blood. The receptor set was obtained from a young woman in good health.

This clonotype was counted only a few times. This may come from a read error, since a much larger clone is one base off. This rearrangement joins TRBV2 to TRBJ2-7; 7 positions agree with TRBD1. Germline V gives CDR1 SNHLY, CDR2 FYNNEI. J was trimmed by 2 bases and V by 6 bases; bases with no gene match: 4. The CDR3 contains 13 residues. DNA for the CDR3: TGTGCCAGCAGCACGGGACAGCCCTACGAGCAGTACTTC. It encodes CASSTGQPYEQYF. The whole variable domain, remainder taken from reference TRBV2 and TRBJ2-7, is EPEVTQTPSHQVTQMGQEVILRCVPISNHLYFYWYRQILGQKVEFLVSFYNNEISEKSEIFDDQFSVERPDGSNFTLKIRSTKLEDSAMYFCASSTGQPYEQYFGPGTRLTVT.

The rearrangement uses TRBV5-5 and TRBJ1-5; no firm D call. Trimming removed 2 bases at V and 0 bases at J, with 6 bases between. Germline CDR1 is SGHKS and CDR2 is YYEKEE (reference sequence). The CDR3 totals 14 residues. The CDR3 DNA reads TGTGCCAGCAGCTTAGACATTAGCAATCAGCCCCAGCATTTT. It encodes CASSLDISNQPQHF.

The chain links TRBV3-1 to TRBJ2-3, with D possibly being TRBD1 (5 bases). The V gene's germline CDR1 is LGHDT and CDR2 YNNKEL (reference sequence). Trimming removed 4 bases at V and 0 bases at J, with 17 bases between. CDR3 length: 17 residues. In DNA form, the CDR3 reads TGTGCCAGCAGCCCGCGAAGGGGAAGCCTTAGCACAGATACGCAGTATTTT. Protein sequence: CASSPRRGSLSTDTQYF.

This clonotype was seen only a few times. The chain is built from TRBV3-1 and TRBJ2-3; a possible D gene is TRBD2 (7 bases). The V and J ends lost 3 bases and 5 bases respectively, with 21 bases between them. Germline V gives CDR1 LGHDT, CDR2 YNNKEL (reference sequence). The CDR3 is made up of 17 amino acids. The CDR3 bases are TGTGCCAGCAGCCAGGGTCGAGGGGGGGGGCGAGAAGATACGCAGTATTTT. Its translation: CASSQGRGGGREDTQYF.

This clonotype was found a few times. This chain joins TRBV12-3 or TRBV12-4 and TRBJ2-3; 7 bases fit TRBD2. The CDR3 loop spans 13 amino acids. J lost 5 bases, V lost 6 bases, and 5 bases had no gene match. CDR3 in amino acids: CASSPGLGDTQYF. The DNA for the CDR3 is TGTGCCAGCAGCCCCGGACTAGGAGATACGCAGTATTTT.

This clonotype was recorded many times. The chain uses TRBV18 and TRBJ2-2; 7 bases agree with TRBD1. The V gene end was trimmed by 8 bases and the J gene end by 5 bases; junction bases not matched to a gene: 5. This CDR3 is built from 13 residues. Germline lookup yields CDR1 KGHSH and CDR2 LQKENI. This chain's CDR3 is CASSPDRTGELFF. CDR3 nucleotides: TGTGCCAGCAGCCCGGACAGGACCGGGGAGCTGTTTTTT. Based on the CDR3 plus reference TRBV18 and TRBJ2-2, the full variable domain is NAGVMQNPRHLVRRRGQEARLRCSPMKGHSHVYWYRQLPEEGLKFMVYLQKENIIDESGMPKERFSAEFPKEGPSILRIQQVVRGDSAAYFCASSPDRTGELFFGEGSRLTVL.

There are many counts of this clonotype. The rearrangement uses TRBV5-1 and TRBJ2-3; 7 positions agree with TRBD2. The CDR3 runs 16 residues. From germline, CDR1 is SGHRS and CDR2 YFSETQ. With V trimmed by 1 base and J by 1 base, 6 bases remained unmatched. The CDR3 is CASSLSSGRGTDTQYF. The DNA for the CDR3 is TGCGCCAGCAGCTTGTCTAGCGGCAGGGGCACAGATACGCAGTATTTT.

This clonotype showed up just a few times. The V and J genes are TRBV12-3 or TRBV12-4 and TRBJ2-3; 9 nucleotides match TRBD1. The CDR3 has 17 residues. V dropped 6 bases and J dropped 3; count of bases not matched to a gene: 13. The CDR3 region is CASSTRVGQGRTDTQYF. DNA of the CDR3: TGTGCCAGCAGCACCCGTGTGGGACAGGGAAGAACAGATACGCAGTATTTT.

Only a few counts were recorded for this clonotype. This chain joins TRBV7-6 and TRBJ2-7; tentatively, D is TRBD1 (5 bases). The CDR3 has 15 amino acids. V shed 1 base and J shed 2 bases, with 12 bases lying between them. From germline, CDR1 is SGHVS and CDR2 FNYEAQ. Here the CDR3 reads CASSLGRVDTYEQYF. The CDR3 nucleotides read TGTGCCAGCAGCTTAGGCAGGGTTGATACCTACGAGCAGTACTTC.